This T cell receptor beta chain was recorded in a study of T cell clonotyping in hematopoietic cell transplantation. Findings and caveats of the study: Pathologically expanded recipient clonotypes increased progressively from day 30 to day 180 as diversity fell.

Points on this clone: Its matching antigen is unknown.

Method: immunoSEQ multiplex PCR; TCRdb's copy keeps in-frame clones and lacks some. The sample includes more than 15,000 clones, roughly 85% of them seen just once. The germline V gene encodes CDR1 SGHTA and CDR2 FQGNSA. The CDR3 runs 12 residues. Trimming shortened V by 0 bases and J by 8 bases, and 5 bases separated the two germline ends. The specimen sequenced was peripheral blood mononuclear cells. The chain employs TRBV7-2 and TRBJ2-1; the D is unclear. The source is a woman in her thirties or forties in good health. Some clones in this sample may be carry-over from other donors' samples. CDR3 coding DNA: TGTGCCAGCAGCTTAGCGTGGGATGAGCAGTTCTTC. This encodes CASSLAWDEQFF.